Below are 15 T cell receptor beta chains sequenced from a single sample in a study of blood T cell repertoires in COVID-19. Clones were sequenced by immunoSEQ multiplex PCR, and TCRdb holds only the in-frame ones, with some missing. In the table there are about 140,000 clones, 80% to 90% of which are singletons. The specimen sequenced was peripheral blood. The receptors derive from a woman between 50 and 59 years old with acute or convalescent COVID-19.

V is TRBV28 and J is TRBJ2-3, with a possible D match to TRBD2 (5 bases). From germline, CDR1 is MDHEN and CDR2 SYDVKM. V lost 3 bases and J 0 bases, leaving 10 bases between the germline ends. The CDR3 is 15 amino acids. The CDR3 spells CASSFPAASTDTQYF. CDR3 in DNA: TGTGCCAGCAGTTTTCCAGCGGCTAGCACAGATACGCAGTATTTT.

The V and J genes are TRBV5-1 and TRBJ1-4; TRBD1 is a possible D gene (5 bases). Trimming shortened V by 3 bases and J by 8 bases, and 14 bases separated the two germline ends. The germline gives CDR1 SGHRS, CDR2 YFSETQ. CDR3 size: 14 residues. The CDR3 protein is CASSYDSNPEKLFF. Here the CDR3 DNA reads TGCGCCAGCAGCTACGACAGCAATCCAGAAAAACTGTTTTTT.

This clone was seen a single time. This rearrangement joins TRBV7-3 to TRBJ2-5; TRBD2 matches 9 bases. V trimming: 5 bases; J trimming: 5 bases; junction bases outside the gene matches: 9. The CDR3 is 15 residues long. Germline-derived CDR1 and CDR2 are SGHTA and FQGTGA. The CDR3 loop reads CASSQTATSGETQYF. For the CDR3, the DNA is TGTGCCAGCAGCCAAACAGCAACTAGCGGGGAGACCCAGTACTTC.

V is TRBV9 and J is TRBJ2-7, with TRBD2 as a possible D gene (7 bases). The CDR3 spans 14 residues. CDR1 and CDR2 from the germline V gene are SGDLS and YYNGEE. Trimming took off 4 bases at V and 3 bases at J, with 14 bases between the two ends. CDR3 amino acids: CASSPEGEGYEQYF. CDR3 DNA sequence: TGTGCCAGCAGCCCAGAGGGGGAGGGCTACGAGCAGTACTTC.

This sequence joins TRBV6-5 and TRBJ2-1; D is possibly TRBD1 (6 bases). Trimming pared 5 bases from V and 6 bases from J, leaving 17 bases between. This CDR3 is 15 amino acids long. Germline CDR1 MNHEY, CDR2 SVGAGI. CDR3 amino acids: CASSTGSLRGNEQFF. The CDR3, as DNA: TGTGCCAGCAGTACGGGCTCCCTCAGGGGCAATGAGCAGTTCTTC.

The sample holds one count of this clone. The rearrangement uses TRBV7-3 and TRBJ1-1, with D tentatively TRBD1 (5 bases). Germline values: CDR1 SGHTA, CDR2 FQGTGA. CDR3 length equals 14 residues. Trimming left V 5 bases short and J 4 bases short, with 14 bases between. This CDR3 reads CASSPRGYGTEAFF. CDR3 sequence (DNA): TGTGCCAGCAGCCCTCGGGGGTATGGCACTGAAGCTTTCTTT. The full variable domain, in which reference TRBV7-3 and TRBJ1-1 provide the parts outside the CDR3, is GAGVSQTPSNKVTEKGKYVELRCDPISGHTALYWYRQSLGQGPEFLIYFQGTGAADDSGLPNDRFFAVRPEGSVSTLKIQRTERGDSAVYLCASSPRGYGTEAFFGQGTRLTVV.

V usage is TRBV9 and J usage is TRBJ2-7, with D uncertain. This CDR3 contains 12 residues. Germline-derived CDR1 and CDR2 are SGDLS and YYNGEE. Trimming took 10 bases from V and 6 from J, leaving 17 bases between them. The CDR3: CAGVGAECEQYF. In DNA, the CDR3 is TGTGCCGGTGTTGGTGCTGAGTGCGAGCAGTACTTC.

The V call is TRBV29-1, the J call TRBJ2-1; weak D call: TRBD1 (6 bases). Germline loops: CDR1 SQVTM, CDR2 ANQGSEA. The germline V and J ends were trimmed by 4 bases and 10 bases, with 20 bases remaining between them. This CDR3 comprises 14 residues. Here the CDR3 reads CSVADSTQGREQFF. The CDR3, as DNA: TGCAGCGTTGCCGACAGTACACAGGGTCGGGAGCAGTTCTTC.

V usage is TRBV2 and J usage is TRBJ2-1; no definite D call. Germline CDR1 and CDR2: SNHLY and FYNNEI. The CDR3 length is 13 residues. Trimming stripped 7 bases from V and 5 bases from J, with 12 bases between. DNA for the CDR3: TGTGCCAGCACCTCCGTCAGAAACAATGAGCAGTTCTTC. Translation gives CASTSVRNNEQFF. Full variable domain (rest looked up from reference TRBV2 and TRBJ2-1): EPEVTQTPSHQVTQMGQEVILRCVPISNHLYFYWYRQILGQKVEFLVSFYNNEISEKSEIFDDQFSVERPDGSNFTLKIRSTKLEDSAMYFCASTSVRNNEQFFGPGTRLTVL.

The V gene is TRBV5-1, the J gene TRBJ2-3; no reliable D call. Trimming took 0 bases from V and 5 from J, leaving 4 bases between them. This CDR3 contains 12 residues. Looked up from germline, CDR1 is SGHRS and CDR2 is YFSETQ. This CDR3 reads CASSLARDTQYF. The CDR3 nucleotides read TGCGCCAGCAGCTTGGCGAGAGATACGCAGTATTTT.

A few counts support this clone. The rearrangement links TRBV5-1 to TRBJ1-2; weak D call: TRBD1 (5 bases). The CDR3 is 15 amino acids. Germline assignment: CDR1 SGHRS and CDR2 YFSETQ. Trimming pared 0 bases from V and 7 bases from J, leaving 16 bases between. The CDR3 reads CASSLAGGRERGYTF. The CDR3 DNA follows: TGCGCCAGCAGCTTGGCCGGTGGCAGGGAACGTGGCTACACCTTC.

This chain connects TRBV18 to TRBJ1-1; the D is unclear. Trimming pared 3 bases from V and 3 bases from J, leaving 8 bases between. The CDR3 is made up of 13 amino acids. Germline V gene sequence: CDR1 KGHSH, CDR2 LQKENI. The DNA for the CDR3 is TGTGCCAGCTCACCTCTTCGGTACACTGAAGCTTTCTTT. The encoded protein is CASSPLRYTEAFF.

The rearrangement links TRBV9 to TRBJ1-1; D is possibly TRBD1 (5 bases). This CDR3 spans 13 amino acids. The germline V and J ends were trimmed by 0 bases and 3 bases, with 6 bases remaining between them. Germline V gene data show CDR1 as SGDLS and CDR2 as YYNGEE. The DNA of the CDR3 is TGTGCCAGCAGCGTAGGCAGGGACACTGAAGCTTTCTTT. It yields the protein CASSVGRDTEAFF.

V is TRBV28 and J is TRBJ1-2; D is perhaps TRBD1 (6 bases). Trimming shortened V by 4 bases and J by 2 bases, and 17 bases separated the two germline ends. Germline V gives CDR1 MDHEN, CDR2 SYDVKM. The CDR3 loop spans 16 amino acids. CDR3 region: CASSYISGTPNYGYTF. The CDR3 DNA follows: TGTGCCAGCAGTTACATCTCCGGGACACCGAACTATGGCTACACCTTC.

Only a few counts were recorded for this clone. This sequence joins TRBV10-3 and TRBJ1-1; 7 bases are shared with TRBD1. This CDR3 region has 17 residues. The germline CDR1 and CDR2 sequences are ENHRY and SYGVKD. V shed 3 bases and J 0 bases; nucleotides not matched to a gene: 10. The CDR3 DNA is TGTGCCATCAGTGACCACGGACAGGCCGTATTGAACACTGAAGCTTTCTTT. Translated: CAISDHGQAVLNTEAFF.